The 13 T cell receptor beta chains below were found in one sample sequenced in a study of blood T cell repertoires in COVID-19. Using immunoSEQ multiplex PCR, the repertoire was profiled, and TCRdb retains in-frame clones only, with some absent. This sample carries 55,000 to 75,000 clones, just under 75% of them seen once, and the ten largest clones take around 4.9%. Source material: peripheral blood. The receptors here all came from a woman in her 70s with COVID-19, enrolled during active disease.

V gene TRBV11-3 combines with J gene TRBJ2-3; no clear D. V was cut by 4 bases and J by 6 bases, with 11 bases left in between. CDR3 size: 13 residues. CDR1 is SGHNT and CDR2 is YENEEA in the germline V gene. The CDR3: CASSSFSEDTQYF. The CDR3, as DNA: TGTGCCAGCAGCTCATTTTCCGAGGATACGCAGTATTTT.

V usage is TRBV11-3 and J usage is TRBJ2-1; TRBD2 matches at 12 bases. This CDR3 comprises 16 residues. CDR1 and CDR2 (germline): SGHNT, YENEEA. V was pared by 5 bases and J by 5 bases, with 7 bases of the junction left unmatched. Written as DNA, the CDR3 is TGTGCCAGCAGCGCACAGGGACTAGCGGGCAACAATGAGCAGTTCTTC. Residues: CASSAQGLAGNNEQFF.

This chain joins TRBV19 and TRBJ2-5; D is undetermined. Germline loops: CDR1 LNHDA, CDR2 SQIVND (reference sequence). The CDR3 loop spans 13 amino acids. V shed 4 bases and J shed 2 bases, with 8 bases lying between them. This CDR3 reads CASSSEIQETQYF. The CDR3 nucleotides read TGTGCCAGTAGTAGTGAGATACAAGAGACCCAGTACTTC.

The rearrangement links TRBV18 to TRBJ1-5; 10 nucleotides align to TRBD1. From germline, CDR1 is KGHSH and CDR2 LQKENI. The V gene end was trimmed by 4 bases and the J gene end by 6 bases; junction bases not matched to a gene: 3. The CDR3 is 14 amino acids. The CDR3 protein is CASSQGQGFQPQHF. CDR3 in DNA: TGTGCCAGCTCACAGGGACAGGGGTTTCAGCCCCAGCATTTT.

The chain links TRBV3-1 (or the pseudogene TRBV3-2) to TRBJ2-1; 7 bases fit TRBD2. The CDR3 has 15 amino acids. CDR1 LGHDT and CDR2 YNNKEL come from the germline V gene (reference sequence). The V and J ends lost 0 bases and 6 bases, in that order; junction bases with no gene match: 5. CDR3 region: CASSQDASGANEQFF. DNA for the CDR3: TGTGCCAGCAGCCAAGATGCCAGCGGGGCCAATGAGCAGTTCTTC.

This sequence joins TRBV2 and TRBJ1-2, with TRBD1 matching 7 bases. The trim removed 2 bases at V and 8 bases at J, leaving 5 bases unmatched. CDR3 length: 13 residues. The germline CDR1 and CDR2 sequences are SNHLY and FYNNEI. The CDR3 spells CASSERGLGGYTF. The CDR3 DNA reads TGTGCCAGCAGTGAAAGGGGGCTCGGCGGCTACACCTTC.

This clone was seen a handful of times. CDR3: CASSFGNPYGGKRGVSYNEQFF. The CDR3 DNA reads TGTGCCAGCAGTTTCGGGAATCCCTATGGGGGGAAGCGGGGGGTCTCCTACAATGAGCAGTTCTTC. This chain connects TRBV2 to TRBJ2-1; 9 nucleotides agree with TRBD2. V lost 5 bases and J lost 0; bases outside the gene matches: 23. From germline, CDR1 is SNHLY and CDR2 FYNNEI. CDR3 length: 22 residues.

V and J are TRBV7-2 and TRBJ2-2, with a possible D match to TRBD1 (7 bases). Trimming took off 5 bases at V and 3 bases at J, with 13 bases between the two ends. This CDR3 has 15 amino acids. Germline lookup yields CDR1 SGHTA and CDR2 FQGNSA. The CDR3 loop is CASSARGRYTGELFF. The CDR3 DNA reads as TGTGCCAGCAGCGCCAGGGGGAGGTACACCGGGGAGCTGTTTTTT.

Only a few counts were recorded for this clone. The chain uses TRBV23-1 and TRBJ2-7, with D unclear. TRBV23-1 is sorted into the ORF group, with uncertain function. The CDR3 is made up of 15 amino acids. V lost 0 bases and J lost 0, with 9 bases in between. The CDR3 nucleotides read TGCGCCAGCAGTCAATCGGGTGGCGGCTCCTACGAGCAGTACGTC. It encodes CASSQSGGGSYEQYV.

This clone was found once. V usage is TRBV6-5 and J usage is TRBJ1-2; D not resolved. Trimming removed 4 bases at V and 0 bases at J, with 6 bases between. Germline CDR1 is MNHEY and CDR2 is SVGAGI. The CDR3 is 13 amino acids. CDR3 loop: CASSSPANYGYTF. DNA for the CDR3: TGTGCCAGCAGTTCCCCAGCTAACTATGGCTACACCTTC.

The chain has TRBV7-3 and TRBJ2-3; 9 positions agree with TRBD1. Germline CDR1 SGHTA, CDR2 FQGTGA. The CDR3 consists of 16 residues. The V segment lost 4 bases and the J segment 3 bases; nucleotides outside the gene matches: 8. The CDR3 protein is CASSSQGTGRTDTQYF. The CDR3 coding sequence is TGTGCCAGCAGCTCACAGGGGACAGGGAGGACAGATACGCAGTATTTT.

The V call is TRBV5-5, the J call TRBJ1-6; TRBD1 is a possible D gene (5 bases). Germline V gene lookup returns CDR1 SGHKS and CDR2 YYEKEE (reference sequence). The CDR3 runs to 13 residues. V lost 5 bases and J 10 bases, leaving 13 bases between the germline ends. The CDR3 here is CASSDRGGSPLHF. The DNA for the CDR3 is TGTGCCAGCAGTGATAGGGGAGGATCACCCCTCCACTTT.

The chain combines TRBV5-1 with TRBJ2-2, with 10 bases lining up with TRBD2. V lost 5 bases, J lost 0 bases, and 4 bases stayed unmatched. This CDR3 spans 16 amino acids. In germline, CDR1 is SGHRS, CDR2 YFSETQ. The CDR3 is CASRTSGATNTGELFF. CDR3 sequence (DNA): TGCGCCAGCAGAACTAGCGGGGCCACGAACACCGGGGAGCTGTTTTTT.